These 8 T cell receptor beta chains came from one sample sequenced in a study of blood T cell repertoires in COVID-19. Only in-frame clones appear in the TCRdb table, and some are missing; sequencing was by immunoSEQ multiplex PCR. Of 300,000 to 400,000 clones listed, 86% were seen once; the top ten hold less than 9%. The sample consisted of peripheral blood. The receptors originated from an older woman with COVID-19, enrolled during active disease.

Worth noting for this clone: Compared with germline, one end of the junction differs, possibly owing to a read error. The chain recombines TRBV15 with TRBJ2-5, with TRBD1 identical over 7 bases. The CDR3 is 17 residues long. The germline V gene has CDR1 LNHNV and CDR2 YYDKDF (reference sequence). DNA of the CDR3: TGTGCCACCGGCAGGAAGGGGGCAAGCGGTTACGGAGAGACCCAGTACTTC. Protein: CATGRKGASGYGETQYF.

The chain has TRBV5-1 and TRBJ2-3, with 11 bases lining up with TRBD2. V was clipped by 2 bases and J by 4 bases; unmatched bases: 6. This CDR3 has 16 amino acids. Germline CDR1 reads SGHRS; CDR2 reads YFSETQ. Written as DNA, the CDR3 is TGCGCCAGCAGCTTCCTTAGCGGGGGGGCCCCAGATACGCAGTATTTT. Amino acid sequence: CASSFLSGGAPDTQYF.

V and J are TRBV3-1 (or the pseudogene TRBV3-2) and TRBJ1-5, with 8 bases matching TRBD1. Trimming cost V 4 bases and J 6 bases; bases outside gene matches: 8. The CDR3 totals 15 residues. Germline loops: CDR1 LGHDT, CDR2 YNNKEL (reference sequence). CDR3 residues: CASSRGQGGGQPQHF. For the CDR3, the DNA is TGTGCCAGCAGCCGAGGACAGGGAGGAGGTCAGCCCCAGCATTTT.

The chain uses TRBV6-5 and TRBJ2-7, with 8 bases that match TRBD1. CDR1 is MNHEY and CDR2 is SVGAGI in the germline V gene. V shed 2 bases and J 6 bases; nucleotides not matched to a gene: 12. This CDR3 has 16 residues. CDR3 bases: TGTGCCAGCAGTTACGGATCCGGGACAGGTGGGCGCGAGCAGTACTTC. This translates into CASSYGSGTGGREQYF.

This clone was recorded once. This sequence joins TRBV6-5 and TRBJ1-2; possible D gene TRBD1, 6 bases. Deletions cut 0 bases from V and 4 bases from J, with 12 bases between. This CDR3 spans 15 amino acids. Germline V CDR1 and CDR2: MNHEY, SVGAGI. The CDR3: CASSYSLAGAYGYTF. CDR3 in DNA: TGTGCCAGCAGTTACTCCCTCGCAGGGGCCTATGGCTACACCTTC.

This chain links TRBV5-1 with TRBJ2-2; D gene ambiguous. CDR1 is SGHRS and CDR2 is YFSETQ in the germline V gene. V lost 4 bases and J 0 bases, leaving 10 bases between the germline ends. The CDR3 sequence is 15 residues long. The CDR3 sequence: CASSPTITNTGELFF. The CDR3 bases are TGCGCCAGCAGCCCGACAATTACGAACACCGGGGAGCTGTTTTTT.

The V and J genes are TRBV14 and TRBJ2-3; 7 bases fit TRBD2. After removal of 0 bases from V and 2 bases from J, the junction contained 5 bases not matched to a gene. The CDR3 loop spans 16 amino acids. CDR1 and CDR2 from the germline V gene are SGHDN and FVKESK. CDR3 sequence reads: CASSQDSGGATDTQYF. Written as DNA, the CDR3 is TGTGCCAGCAGCCAAGATTCGGGGGGAGCCACAGATACGCAGTATTTT.

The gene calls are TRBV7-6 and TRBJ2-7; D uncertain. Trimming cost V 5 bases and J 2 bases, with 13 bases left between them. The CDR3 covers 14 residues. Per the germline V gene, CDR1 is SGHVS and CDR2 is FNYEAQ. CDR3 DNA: TGTGCCAGCAGCCCCGTGGCACAAGCCTACGAGCAGTACTTC. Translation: CASSPVAQAYEQYF. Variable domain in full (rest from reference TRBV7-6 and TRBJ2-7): GAGVSQSPRYKVTKRGQDVALRCDPISGHVSLYWYRQALGQGPEFLTYFNYEAQQDKSGLPNDRFSAERPEGSISTLTIQRTEQRDSAMYRCASSPVAQAYEQYFGPGTRLTVT.